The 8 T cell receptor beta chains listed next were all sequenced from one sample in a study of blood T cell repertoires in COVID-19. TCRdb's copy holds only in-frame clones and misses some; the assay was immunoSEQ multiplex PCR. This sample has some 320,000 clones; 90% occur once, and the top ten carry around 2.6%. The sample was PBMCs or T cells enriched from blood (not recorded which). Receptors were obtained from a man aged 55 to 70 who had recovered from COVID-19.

This CDR3 is CASSFLQTGTGELFF. In nucleotides, the CDR3 is TGCGCCAGCAGCTTCTTGCAGACGGGAACCGGGGAGCTGTTTTTT. The chain recombines TRBV5-1 with TRBJ2-2; the D gene is possibly TRBD2 (5 bases). V was trimmed by 2 bases and J by 5 bases, leaving 13 bases between them. The germline gives CDR1 SGHRS, CDR2 YFSETQ. The CDR3 consists of 15 residues.

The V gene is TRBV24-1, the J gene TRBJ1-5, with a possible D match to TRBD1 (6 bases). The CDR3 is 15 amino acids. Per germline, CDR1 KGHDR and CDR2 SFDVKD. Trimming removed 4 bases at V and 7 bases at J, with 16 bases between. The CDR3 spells CATSDSTGTGQPQHF. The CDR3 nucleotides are TGTGCCACCAGTGACTCAACAGGGACGGGACAGCCCCAGCATTTT.

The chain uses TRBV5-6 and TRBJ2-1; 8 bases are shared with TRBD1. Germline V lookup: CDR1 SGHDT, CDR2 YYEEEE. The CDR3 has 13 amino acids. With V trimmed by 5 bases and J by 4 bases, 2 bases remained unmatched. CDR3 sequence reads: CASRDRGYNEQFF. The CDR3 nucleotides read TGTGCCAGCAGAGACAGGGGATACAATGAGCAGTTCTTC.

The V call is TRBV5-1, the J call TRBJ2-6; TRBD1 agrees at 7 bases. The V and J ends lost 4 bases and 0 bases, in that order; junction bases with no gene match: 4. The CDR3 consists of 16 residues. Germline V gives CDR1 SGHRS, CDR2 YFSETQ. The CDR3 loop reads CASSLDRFSGANVLTF. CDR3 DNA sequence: TGCGCCAGCAGCCTGGACAGGTTCTCTGGGGCCAACGTCCTGACTTTC.

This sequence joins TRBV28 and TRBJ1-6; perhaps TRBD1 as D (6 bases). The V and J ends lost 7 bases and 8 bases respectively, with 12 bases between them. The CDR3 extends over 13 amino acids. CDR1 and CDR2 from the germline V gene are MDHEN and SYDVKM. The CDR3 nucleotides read TGTGCCAGCATCCACAGGGTCGATTCACCCCTCCACTTT. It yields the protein CASIHRVDSPLHF.

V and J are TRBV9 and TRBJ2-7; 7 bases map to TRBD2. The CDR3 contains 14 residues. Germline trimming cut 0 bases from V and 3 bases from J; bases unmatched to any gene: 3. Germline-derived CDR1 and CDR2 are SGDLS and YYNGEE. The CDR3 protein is CASSVGSGIYEQYF. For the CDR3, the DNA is TGTGCCAGCAGCGTAGGGAGCGGGATCTACGAGCAGTACTTC. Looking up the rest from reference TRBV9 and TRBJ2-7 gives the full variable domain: DSGVTQTPKHLITATGQRVTLRCSPRSGDLSVYWYQQSLDQGLQFLIQYYNGEERAKGNILERFSAQQFPDLHSELNLSSLELGDSALYFCASSVGSGIYEQYFGPGTRLTVT.

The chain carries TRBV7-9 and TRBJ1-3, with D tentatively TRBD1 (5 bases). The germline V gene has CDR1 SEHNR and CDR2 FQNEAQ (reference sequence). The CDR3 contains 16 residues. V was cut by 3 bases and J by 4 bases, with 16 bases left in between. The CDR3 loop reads CASSFWGLNQGNTIYF. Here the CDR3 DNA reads TGTGCCAGCAGCTTTTGGGGCCTGAACCAGGGAAACACCATATATTTT.

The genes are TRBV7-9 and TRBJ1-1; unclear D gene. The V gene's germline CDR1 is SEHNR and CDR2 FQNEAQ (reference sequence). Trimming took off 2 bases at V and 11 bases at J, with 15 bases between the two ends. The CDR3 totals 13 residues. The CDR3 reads CASSLRMDSFAFF. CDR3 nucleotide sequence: TGTGCCAGCAGCTTACGAATGGACTCTTTTGCTTTCTTT.